This T cell receptor (beta chain) was observed in a study of T cells expressing NK-cell markers. TCRdb re-called the 5' RACE reads, yielding one record per CDR3 amino acid sequence without DNA. Its listing shows about 260,000 distinct CDR3 sequences. CDR3 size: 14 residues. Per germline, CDR1 DFQATT and CDR2 SNEGSKA (reference sequence). The rearrangement links TRBV20-1 to TRBJ1-4; the D call from TCRdb, TRBD1, cannot be confirmed without DNA. This clonotype was sampled from a young man in good health. Sequenced material: blood T cells: a sorted CD56 or NKG2C T cell subset, CD4+ or CD8+ T cells, or bulk PBMC T cells (not recorded which). The CDR3 spells CSVNRGIANEKLFF.